This TCR beta chain was found in a study of beta chain features in type 1 diabetes. Broader study findings: Any HLA-type effect on TCRB rearrangement remained unresolved here. In all four CD4+ subsets, TCRB CDR3 length was significantly, moderately reduced in type 1 diabetes.

Of the isolated RNA, all was reverse transcribed, and so the sequenced material was expressed TCRB transcripts. Roughly 3.5 million reads per sample on average were obtained from naive, central memory and regulatory T cell samples. Only in-frame clones appear in the TCRdb table, and some are missing; sequencing was by immunoSEQ multiplex PCR. This sample carries approximately 150,000 clones, roughly 10% of them seen once, and the ten largest clones take 0.5% to 0.65%. This clone was observed a handful of times. Its specificity is not known. This CDR3 has 16 amino acids. Unmatched junction bases numbered 7, after V lost 4 bases and J lost 1 base. Germline CDR1 reads SGDLS; CDR2 reads YYNGEE.

The sequenced sample consisted of central memory CD4+ T cells from blood. This sequence joins TRBV9 and TRBJ2-5; 10 bases match TRBD2. This receptor was obtained from a woman between 35 and 50 years old in good health. This CDR3 is CASSPVLAGAQETQYF. DNA for the CDR3: TGTGCCAGCAGCCCGGTTCTAGCGGGGGCCCAAGAGACCCAGTACTTC.